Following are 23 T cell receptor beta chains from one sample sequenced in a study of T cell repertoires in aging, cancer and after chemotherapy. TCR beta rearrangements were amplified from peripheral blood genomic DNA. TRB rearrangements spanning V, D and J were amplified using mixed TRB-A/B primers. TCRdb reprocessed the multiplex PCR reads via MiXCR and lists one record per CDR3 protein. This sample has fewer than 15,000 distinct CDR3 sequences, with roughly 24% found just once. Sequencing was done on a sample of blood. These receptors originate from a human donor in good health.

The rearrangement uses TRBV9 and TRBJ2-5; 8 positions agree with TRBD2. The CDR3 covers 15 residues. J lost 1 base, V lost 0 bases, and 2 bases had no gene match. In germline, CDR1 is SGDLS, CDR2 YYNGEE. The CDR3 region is CASSVAGGVQETQYF. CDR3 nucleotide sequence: TGTGCCAGCAGCGTAGCCGGGGGGGTCCAAGAGACCCAGTACTTC.

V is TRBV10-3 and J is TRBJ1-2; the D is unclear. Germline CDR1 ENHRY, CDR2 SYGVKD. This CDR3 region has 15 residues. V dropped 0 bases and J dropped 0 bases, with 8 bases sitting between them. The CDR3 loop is CAISESSGSNYGYTF. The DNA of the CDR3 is TGTGCCATCAGTGAGTCAAGCGGATCTAACTATGGCTACACCTTC.

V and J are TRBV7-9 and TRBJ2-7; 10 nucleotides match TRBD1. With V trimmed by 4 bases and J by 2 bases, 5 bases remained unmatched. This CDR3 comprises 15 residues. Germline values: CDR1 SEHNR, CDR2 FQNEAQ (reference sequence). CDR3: CASSYLGTGAYEQYF. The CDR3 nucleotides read TGTGCCAGCAGCTATTTGGGGACAGGGGCCTACGAGCAGTACTTC.

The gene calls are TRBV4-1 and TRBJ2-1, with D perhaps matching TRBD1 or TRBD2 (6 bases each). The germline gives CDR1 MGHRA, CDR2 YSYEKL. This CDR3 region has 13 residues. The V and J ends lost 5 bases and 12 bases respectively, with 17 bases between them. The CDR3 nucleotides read TGCGCCAGCAGCATGCCTAGGGGGGATATGCAGTTCTTC. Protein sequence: CASSMPRGDMQFF.

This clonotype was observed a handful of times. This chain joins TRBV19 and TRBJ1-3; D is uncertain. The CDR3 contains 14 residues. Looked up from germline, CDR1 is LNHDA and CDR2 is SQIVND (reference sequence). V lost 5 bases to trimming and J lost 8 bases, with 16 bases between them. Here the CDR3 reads CASSPSAPKHTIYF. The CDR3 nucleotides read TGTGCCAGTAGTCCTTCGGCGCCTAAACACACCATATATTTT.

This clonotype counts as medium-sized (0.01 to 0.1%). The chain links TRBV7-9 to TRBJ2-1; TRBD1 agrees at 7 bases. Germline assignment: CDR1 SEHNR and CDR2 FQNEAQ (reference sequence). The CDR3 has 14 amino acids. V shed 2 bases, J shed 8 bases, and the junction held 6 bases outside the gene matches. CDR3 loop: CASSLPNRGHEQFF. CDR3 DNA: TGTGCCAGCAGCTTACCCAACAGGGGCCATGAGCAGTTCTTC.

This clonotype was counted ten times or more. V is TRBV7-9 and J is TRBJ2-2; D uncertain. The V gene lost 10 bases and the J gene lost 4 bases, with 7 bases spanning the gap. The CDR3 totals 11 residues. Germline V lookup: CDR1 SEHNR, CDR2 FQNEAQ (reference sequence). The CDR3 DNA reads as TGTGCCACACATCGCACCGGGGAGCTGTTTTTT. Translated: CATHRTGELFF.

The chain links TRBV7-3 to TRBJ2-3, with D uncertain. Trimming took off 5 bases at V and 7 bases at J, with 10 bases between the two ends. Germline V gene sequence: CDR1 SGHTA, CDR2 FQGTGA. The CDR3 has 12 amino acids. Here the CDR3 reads CASSEELHTQYF. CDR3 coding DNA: TGTGCCAGCAGCGAAGAGCTGCATACGCAGTATTTT.

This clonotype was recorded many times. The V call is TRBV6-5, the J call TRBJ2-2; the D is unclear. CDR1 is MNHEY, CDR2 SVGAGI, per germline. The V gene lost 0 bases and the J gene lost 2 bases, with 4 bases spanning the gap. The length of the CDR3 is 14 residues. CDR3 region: CASSYSRNTGELFF. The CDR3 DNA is TGTGCCAGCAGTTACTCGAGAAACACCGGGGAGCTGTTTTTT.

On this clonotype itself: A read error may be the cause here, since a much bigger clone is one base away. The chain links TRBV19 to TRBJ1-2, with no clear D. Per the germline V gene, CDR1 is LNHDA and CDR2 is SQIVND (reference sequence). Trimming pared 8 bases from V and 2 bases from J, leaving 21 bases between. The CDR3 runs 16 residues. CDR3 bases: TGTGCCAGTGCCCTAAGGTGGGGAGCGCGGAACTATGGCTACACCTTC. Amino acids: CASALRWGARNYGYTF.

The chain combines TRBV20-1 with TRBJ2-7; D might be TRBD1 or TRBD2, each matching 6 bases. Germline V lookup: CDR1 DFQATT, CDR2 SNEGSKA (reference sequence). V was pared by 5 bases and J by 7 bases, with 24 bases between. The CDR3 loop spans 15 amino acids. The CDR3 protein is CSAVKAGHSLSEQYF. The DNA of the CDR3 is TGCAGTGCTGTGAAGGCGGGACACTCTCTCTCGGAGCAGTACTTC.

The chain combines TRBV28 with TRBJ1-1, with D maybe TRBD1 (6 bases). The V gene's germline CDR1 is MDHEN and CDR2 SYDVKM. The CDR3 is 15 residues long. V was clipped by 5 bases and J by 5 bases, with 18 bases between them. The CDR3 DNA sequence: TGTGCCAGCAGTCCCTTGGGACACCGAGGGACTGAAGCTTTCTTT. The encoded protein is CASSPLGHRGTEAFF.

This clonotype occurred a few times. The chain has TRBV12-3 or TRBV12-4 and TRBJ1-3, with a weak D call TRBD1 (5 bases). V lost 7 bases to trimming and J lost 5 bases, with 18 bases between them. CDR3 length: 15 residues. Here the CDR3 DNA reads TGTGCCAGCACCACCCCCCAAGGGGTGAGAAACACCATATATTTT. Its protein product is CASTTPQGVRNTIYF.

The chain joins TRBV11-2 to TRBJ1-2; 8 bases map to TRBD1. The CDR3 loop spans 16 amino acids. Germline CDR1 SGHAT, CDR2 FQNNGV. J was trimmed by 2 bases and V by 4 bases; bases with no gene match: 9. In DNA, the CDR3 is TGTGCCAGCAGCTCACCGGGGGACAGGTTAAACTATGGCTACACCTTC. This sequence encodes CASSSPGDRLNYGYTF. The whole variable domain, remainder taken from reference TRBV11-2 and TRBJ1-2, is EAGVAQSPRYKIIEKRQSVAFWCNPISGHATLYWYQQILGQGPKLLIQFQNNGVVDDSQLPKDRFSAERLKGVDSTLKIQPAKLEDSAVYLCASSSPGDRLNYGYTFGSGTRLTVV.

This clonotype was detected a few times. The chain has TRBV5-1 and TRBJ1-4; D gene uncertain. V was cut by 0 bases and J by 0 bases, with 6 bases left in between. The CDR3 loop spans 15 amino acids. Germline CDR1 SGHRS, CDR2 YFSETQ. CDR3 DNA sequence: TGCGCCAGCAGCTTGGGCAGTACAACTAATGAAAAACTGTTTTTT. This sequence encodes CASSLGSTTNEKLFF.

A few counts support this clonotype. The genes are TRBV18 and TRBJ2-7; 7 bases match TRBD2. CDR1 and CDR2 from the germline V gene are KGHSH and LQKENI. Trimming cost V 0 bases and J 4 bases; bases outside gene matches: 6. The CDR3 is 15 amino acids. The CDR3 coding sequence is TGTGCCAGCTCACCACCGATGCAGCGGGGATACGAGCAGTACTTC. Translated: CASSPPMQRGYEQYF. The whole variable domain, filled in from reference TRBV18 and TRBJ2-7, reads NAGVMQNPRHLVRRRGQEARLRCSPMKGHSHVYWYRQLPEEGLKFMVYLQKENIIDESGMPKERFSAEFPKEGPSILRIQQVVRGDSAAYFCASSPPMQRGYEQYFGPGTRLTVT.

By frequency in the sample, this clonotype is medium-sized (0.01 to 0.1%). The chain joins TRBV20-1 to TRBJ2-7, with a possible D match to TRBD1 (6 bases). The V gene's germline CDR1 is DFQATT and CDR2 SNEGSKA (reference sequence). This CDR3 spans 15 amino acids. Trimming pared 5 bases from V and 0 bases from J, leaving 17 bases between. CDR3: CSAPSTGATSYEQYF. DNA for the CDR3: TGCAGTGCTCCTTCGACAGGCGCAACCTCCTACGAGCAGTACTTC.

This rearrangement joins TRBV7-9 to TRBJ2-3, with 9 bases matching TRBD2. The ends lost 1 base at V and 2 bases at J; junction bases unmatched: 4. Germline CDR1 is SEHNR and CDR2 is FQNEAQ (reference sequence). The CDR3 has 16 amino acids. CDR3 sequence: CASSLGSGGTTDTQYF. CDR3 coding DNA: TGTGCCAGCAGCTTAGGGAGCGGGGGGACCACAGATACGCAGTATTTT. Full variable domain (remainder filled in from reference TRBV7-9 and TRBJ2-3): DTGVSQNPRHKITKRGQNVTFRCDPISEHNRLYWYRQTLGQGPEFLTYFQNEAQLEKSRLLSDRFSAERPKGSFSTLEIQRTEQGDSAMYLCASSLGSGGTTDTQYFGPGTRLTVL.

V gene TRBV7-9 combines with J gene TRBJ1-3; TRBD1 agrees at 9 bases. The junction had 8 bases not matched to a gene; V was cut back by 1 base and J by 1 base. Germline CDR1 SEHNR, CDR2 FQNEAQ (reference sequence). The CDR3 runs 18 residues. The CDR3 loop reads CASSLGGGQGGSGNTIYF. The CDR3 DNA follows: TGTGCCAGCAGCTTAGGGGGGGGACAGGGAGGATCTGGAAACACCATATATTTT.

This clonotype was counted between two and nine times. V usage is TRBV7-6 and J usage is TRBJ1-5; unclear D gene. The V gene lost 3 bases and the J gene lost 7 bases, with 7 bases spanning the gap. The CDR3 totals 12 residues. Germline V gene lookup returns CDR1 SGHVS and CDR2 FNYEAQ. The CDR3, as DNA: TGTGCCAGCAGCTTTATTCGGCAGCCCCAGCATTTT. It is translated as CASSFIRQPQHF.

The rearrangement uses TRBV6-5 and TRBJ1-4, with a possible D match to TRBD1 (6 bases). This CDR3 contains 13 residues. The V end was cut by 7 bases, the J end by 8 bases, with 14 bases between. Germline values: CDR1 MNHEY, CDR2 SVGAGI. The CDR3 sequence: CASMRQEGEKLFF. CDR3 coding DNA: TGTGCCAGCATGCGACAGGAAGGGGAAAAACTGTTTTTT.

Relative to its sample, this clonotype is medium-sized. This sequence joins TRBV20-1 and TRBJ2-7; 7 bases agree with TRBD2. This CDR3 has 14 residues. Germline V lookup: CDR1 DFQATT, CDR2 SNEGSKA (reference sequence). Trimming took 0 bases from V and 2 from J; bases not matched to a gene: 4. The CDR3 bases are TGCAGTGCTAGAGATTCGGGGGGAGCCTACGAGCAGTACTTC. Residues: CSARDSGGAYEQYF.

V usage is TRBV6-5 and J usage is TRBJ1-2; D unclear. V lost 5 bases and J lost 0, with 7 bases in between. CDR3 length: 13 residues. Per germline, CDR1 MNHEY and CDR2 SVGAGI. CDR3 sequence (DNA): TGTGCCAGCAGTGAAGCCACTAACTATGGCTACACCTTC. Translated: CASSEATNYGYTF.